The 23 T cell receptor beta chains below come from one sample, sequenced in a study of cytomegalovirus exposure and HLA in healthy donors. The PCR had 60 Vbeta and 13 Jbeta primers. The assay was immunoSEQ multiplex PCR, and TCRdb's table has in-frame clones only and misses some. The table has 250,000 or so clones, 80% to 85% seen once; the top ten hold almost 8%. Sequencing was done on a sample of PBMCs. Receptor source: a woman aged 60-75 years in good health and CMV-seropositive.

The chain carries TRBV15 and TRBJ1-5; D not certain. The CDR3 extends over 17 amino acids. The V end lost 0 bases, the J end lost 6 bases, and 18 bases lay between the germline ends. The germline CDR1 and CDR2 sequences are LNHNV and YYDKDF (reference sequence). The DNA of the CDR3 is TGTGCCACCAGCAGAGATTTTGTGACCCTAGTGGGTCAGCCCCAGCATTTT. Translating gives CATSRDFVTLVGQPQHF.

Only one count was recorded for this clone. The same CDR3 is also encoded by other DNA sequences in this sample. The chain is built from TRBV19 and TRBJ1-1, with a tentative D call TRBD1 (5 bases). The CDR3 loop spans 14 amino acids. Per germline, CDR1 LNHDA and CDR2 SQIVND (reference sequence). Trimming removed 2 bases at V and 0 bases at J, with 7 bases between. The DNA of the CDR3 is TGTGCCAGTAGTATAACGGGGGTGAACACTGAAGCTTTCTTT. Protein product: CASSITGVNTEAFF.

This rearrangement joins TRBV6-1 to TRBJ2-1; the match to TRBD2 covers 9 bases. The CDR3 runs 15 residues. The trim removed 6 bases at V and 2 bases at J, leaving 5 bases unmatched. Germline V gene data show CDR1 as MNHNS and CDR2 as SASEGT. The chain's CDR3 is CASRATSGPYNEQFF. The CDR3 nucleotides are TGTGCCAGCAGAGCGACTAGCGGCCCCTACAATGAGCAGTTCTTC.

The chain has TRBV6-5 and TRBJ1-1; D uncertain. The CDR3 spans 11 residues. Trimming took off 7 bases at V and 9 bases at J, with 12 bases between the two ends. Germline CDR1 and CDR2: MNHEY and SVGAGI. CDR3 in amino acids: CASIDYRQAFF. In nucleotides, the CDR3 is TGTGCCAGCATCGACTACAGACAAGCTTTCTTT.

Worth noting for this clone: Compared with germline, one end of the junction differs, possibly owing to a read error. This chain uses TRBV7-9 with TRBJ1-4; weak D call: TRBD1 (5 bases). This CDR3 spans 16 amino acids. Germline V gene lookup returns CDR1 SEHNR and CDR2 FQNEAQ (reference sequence). This chain's CDR3 is CSSSSRGGAEGEKLFF. The DNA for the CDR3 is TGTTCCAGCAGCTCGCGTGGAGGGGCAGAGGGTGAAAAACTGTTTTTT. Full variable domain (rest looked up from reference TRBV7-9 and TRBJ1-4): DTGVSQNPRHKITKRGQNVTFRCDPISEHNRLYWYRQTLGQGPEFLTYFQNEAQLEKSRLLSDRFSAERPKGSFSTLEIQRTEQGDSAMYLCSSSSRGGAEGEKLFFGSGTQLSVL.

The CDR3 DNA follows: TGTGCCAGCAGCTCGGGTTTTCCGTACGAGCAGTACTTC. It yields the protein CASSSGFPYEQYF. The gene calls are TRBV7-9 and TRBJ2-7; D not resolved. The length of the CDR3 is 13 residues. V gave up 4 bases and J gave up 4 bases, with 11 bases separating them. The germline V gene has CDR1 SEHNR and CDR2 FQNEAQ (reference sequence). The variable domain in full, completed from reference TRBV7-9 and TRBJ2-7, reads DTGVSQNPRHKITKRGQNVTFRCDPISEHNRLYWYRQTLGQGPEFLTYFQNEAQLEKSRLLSDRFSAERPKGSFSTLEIQRTEQGDSAMYLCASSSGFPYEQYFGPGTRLTVT.

The chain recombines TRBV27 with TRBJ2-7; 10 nucleotides align to TRBD2. After removal of 6 bases from V and 4 bases from J, the junction contained 12 bases not matched to a gene. The CDR3 runs 16 residues. Germline CDR1 is MNHEY and CDR2 is SMNVEV (reference sequence). CDR3 nucleotide sequence: TGTGCCAGCAGCCCCAGGGAGGGACTAGCGATTTACGAGCAGTACTTC. It encodes CASSPREGLAIYEQYF.

This clone was seen only a few times. The V and J genes are TRBV6-6 and TRBJ2-7; the match to TRBD1 covers 9 bases. This CDR3 has 13 amino acids. V lost 8 bases and J lost 4; bases outside the gene matches: 6. The V gene's germline CDR1 is MNHNY and CDR2 SVGAGI (reference sequence). CDR3 nucleotides: TGTGCCAGCCTCAGGGGACAGGGTTACGAGCAGTACTTC. Its translation: CASLRGQGYEQYF.

The V call is TRBV28, the J call TRBJ1-5; 7 bases match TRBD1. The CDR3 contains 16 residues. CDR1 MDHEN and CDR2 SYDVKM come from the germline V gene. Trimming took 5 bases from V and 4 from J; bases not matched to a gene: 11. The CDR3 DNA reads TGTGCCAGCAGTAGACAGGGAAGGACCCGGAATCAGCCCCAGCATTTT. It yields the protein CASSRQGRTRNQPQHF.

This chain uses TRBV28 with TRBJ1-5; tentative D call: TRBD1 (5 bases). The CDR3 extends over 14 amino acids. V shed 5 bases and J shed 14 bases, with 22 bases lying between them. In germline, CDR1 is MDHEN, CDR2 SYDVKM. In DNA, the CDR3 is TGTGCCAGCAGTCTGTCCGACTCAGGGCCAAGTAAGCATTTT. It translates to CASSLSDSGPSKHF.

Only one count was recorded for this clone. This chain uses TRBV28 with TRBJ1-3; the match to TRBD1 covers 8 bases. The CDR3 runs to 14 residues. The V gene end was trimmed by 6 bases and the J gene end by 4 bases; junction bases not matched to a gene: 5. CDR1 and CDR2 from the germline V gene are MDHEN and SYDVKM. CDR3 loop: CASRSGQVGNTIYF. CDR3 bases: TGTGCCAGCAGGTCGGGACAGGTCGGAAACACCATATATTTT. Drawing the rest from reference TRBV28 and TRBJ1-3, the complete variable domain is DVKVTQSSRYLVKRTGEKVFLECVQDMDHENMFWYRQDPGLGLRLIYFSYDVKMKEKGDIPEGYSVSREKKERFSLILESASTNQTSMYLCASRSGQVGNTIYFGEGSWLTVV.

The gene calls are TRBV27 and TRBJ2-1, with D perhaps matching TRBD2 (6 bases). The V and J ends lost 6 bases and 0 bases respectively, with 12 bases between them. The CDR3 runs to 15 residues. CDR1 MNHEY and CDR2 SMNVEV come from the germline V gene (reference sequence). The CDR3 nucleotides read TGTGCCAGCAGCATGGACTATCCCTCCTACAATGAGCAGTTCTTC. It codes for CASSMDYPSYNEQFF.

The chain employs TRBV4-1 and TRBJ1-2; weak D call: TRBD1 (5 bases). CDR1 is MGHRA, CDR2 YSYEKL, per germline. CDR3 length: 15 residues. The V end was cut by 0 bases, the J end by 8 bases, with 16 bases between. CDR3: CASSQEGVRRGGYTF. The DNA for the CDR3 is TGCGCCAGCAGCCAAGAAGGGGTGAGACGAGGAGGCTACACCTTC.

The rearrangement joins TRBV6-5 to TRBJ2-1, with a possible D match to TRBD1 (5 bases). CDR1 is MNHEY and CDR2 is SVGAGI in the germline V gene. Trimming left V 5 bases short and J 2 bases short, with 13 bases between. The CDR3 loop spans 15 amino acids. In nucleotides, the CDR3 is TGTGCCAGCAGTCACCAGGGCCCTACCTACAATGAGCAGTTCTTC. Encoded protein: CASSHQGPTYNEQFF.

V and J are TRBV12-5 and TRBJ2-6; the D gene is possibly TRBD2 (6 bases). The CDR3 contains 17 residues. Germline V CDR1 and CDR2: LGHNT, FRNRAP. The ends were cut back, 5 bases at V and 1 base at J, with 15 bases in the middle. The CDR3 DNA reads as TGTGCTAGTGGTCCCGGACTGGGGGGTTCTGGGGCCAACGTCCTGACTTTC. Protein sequence: CASGPGLGGSGANVLTF. Combining the CDR3 with reference TRBV12-5 and TRBJ2-6 gives the whole variable domain DARVTQTPRHKVTEMGQEVTMRCQPILGHNTVFWYRQTMMQGLELLAYFRNRAPLDDSGMPKDRFSAEMPDATLATLKIQPSEPRDSAVYFCASGPGLGGSGANVLTFGAGSRLTVL.

The rearrangement uses TRBV7-9 and TRBJ2-7, with TRBD2 as a possible D gene (6 bases). Germline V gives CDR1 SEHNR, CDR2 FQNEAQ (reference sequence). V lost 5 bases to trimming and J lost 1 base, with 15 bases between them. The CDR3 is made up of 15 amino acids. The CDR3 spells CASSLGRGISYEQYF. Here the CDR3 DNA reads TGTGCCAGCAGCCTCGGGAGAGGCATTTCCTACGAGCAGTACTTC.

The chain is built from TRBV6-5 and TRBJ2-3, with TRBD1 identical over 9 bases. This CDR3 contains 15 residues. V was clipped by 7 bases and J by 2 bases; unmatched bases: 7. CDR1 and CDR2 from the germline V gene are MNHEY and SVGAGI. CDR3 DNA sequence: TGTGCCAGCAACTCCGGGACAGGGCCCACAGATACGCAGTATTTT. Translation gives CASNSGTGPTDTQYF.

The chain employs TRBV27 and TRBJ2-5; D uncertain. CDR3 size: 16 residues. The V and J ends lost 3 bases and 2 bases respectively, with 16 bases between them. Germline V lookup: CDR1 MNHEY, CDR2 SMNVEV (reference sequence). CDR3 DNA sequence: TGTGCCAGCAGTTTGCTTGGGCAGGCATTACAAGAGACCCAGTACTTC. It specifies CASSLLGQALQETQYF.

V and J are TRBV15 and TRBJ2-4; the D gene is possibly TRBD1 (5 bases). Per the germline V gene, CDR1 is LNHNV and CDR2 is YYDKDF (reference sequence). The V end lost 1 base, the J end lost 4 bases, and 5 bases lay between the germline ends. There are 13 residues in the CDR3. The CDR3 bases are TGTGCCACCAGCAGAGGACAGAAAAACATTCAGTACTTC. It codes for CATSRGQKNIQYF.

V usage is TRBV5-1 and J usage is TRBJ2-6; D perhaps matches TRBD2 (5 bases). There are 15 residues in the CDR3. Germline assignment: CDR1 SGHRS and CDR2 YFSETQ. Trimming took 3 bases from V and 0 from J, leaving 7 bases between them. The CDR3: CASSSTSSGANVLTF. CDR3 nucleotides: TGCGCCAGCAGCTCCACTAGCTCTGGGGCCAACGTCCTGACTTTC.

V gene TRBV7-9 combines with J gene TRBJ1-1; D unresolved. The germline V gene has CDR1 SEHNR and CDR2 FQNEAQ (reference sequence). The ends were cut back, 3 bases at V and 1 base at J, with 6 bases in the middle. The CDR3 spans 13 residues. The CDR3 region is CASSLEENTEAFF. In nucleotides, the CDR3 is TGTGCCAGCAGCTTGGAGGAGAACACTGAAGCTTTCTTT.

The chain recombines TRBV5-1 with TRBJ1-5; 7 nucleotides match TRBD1. Trimming at V came to 1 base and at J to 6 bases, leaving 4 bases not matched to a gene. CDR3 length: 14 amino acids. The germline V gene encodes CDR1 SGHRS and CDR2 YFSETQ. In nucleotides, the CDR3 is TGCGCCAGCAGCTTGACAGGGGTAGGTCAGCCCCAGCATTTT. It yields the protein CASSLTGVGQPQHF.

The chain joins TRBV6-1 to TRBJ2-2; 10 positions match TRBD2. The CDR3 length is 13 residues. Unmatched junction bases numbered 0, after V lost 7 bases and J lost 4 bases. The germline V gene has CDR1 MNHNS and CDR2 SASEGT. DNA of the CDR3: TGTGCCAGCACTAGCGGGAGCACCGGGGAGCTGTTTTTT. Protein: CASTSGSTGELFF.